These T cell receptor beta chains were read from a single sample in a study of OX40 agonist ivuxolimab in advanced cancers. Here immunoSEQ multiplex PCR was the method, and the copy in TCRdb shows in-frame clones only, minus some. Of roughly 87,000 clones in the sample, more than 75% were seen once. The starting material was CD4+ or CD8+ T cells sorted from blood, obtained in a trial of the OX40 agonist ivuxolimab. These receptors were obtained from an adult with an advanced solid tumor such as melanoma, head and neck, liver or kidney cancer. Each CDR3 is given with its conserved first and last residue. Fields, in order: clone size, V gene, J gene, D gene, CDR3 protein, CDR3 DNA. The D gene is left open where the match is weak. A clone size is listed for some rows: how often the clone was seen (once, few, many), or a class if it is expanded.

>-|TRBV10-3|TRBJ1-4|TRBD1
CAISEDRGAGEKLFF
TGTGCCATCAGTGAGGACAGGGGGGCAGGTGAAAAACTGTTTTTT
>-|TRBV27|TRBJ2-6|TRBD1
CASSFLRDSGSSGANVLTF
TGTGCCAGCAGTTTTCTCCGGGACAGCGGTAGCTCTGGGGCCAACGTCCTGACTTTC
>once|TRBV2|TRBJ2-7|-
CASSAPLGGLQYF
TGTGCCAGCAGTGCACCCTTGGGGGGGCTGCAGTACTTC
>-|TRBV28|TRBJ2-5|-
CASRQTGGERWTQYF
TGTGCCAGCAGGCAAACAGGGGGGGAAAGATGGACCCAGTACTTC
>-|TRBV19|TRBJ2-5|TRBD1
CASSKQGTGQETQYF
TGTGCCAGTAGTAAACAAGGGACAGGTCAAGAGACCCAGTACTTC
>-|TRBV6-1|TRBJ2-5|-
CASSDPGRGEETQYF
TGTGCCAGCAGTGACCCCGGGAGAGGGGAAGAGACCCAGTACTTC
>few|TRBV30|TRBJ1-5|-
CAWSGLQFNQPQHF
TGTGCCTGGAGTGGGTTACAGTTTAATCAGCCCCAGCATTTT
>-|TRBV5-1|TRBJ2-5|-
CASSLQETQYF
TGCGCCAGCAGCTTGCAGGAGACCCAGTACTTC
>few|TRBV18|TRBJ2-5|-
CASSPPGLRAETQYF
TGTGCCAGCTCACCCCCGGGATTACGAGCAGAGACCCAGTACTTC
>-|TRBV5-8|TRBJ1-2|-
CASSIGTNYGYTF
TGTGCCAGCAGCATCGGGACAAACTATGGCTACACCTTC
>-|TRBV12-2|TRBJ2-1|-
CASRRTSGRIYNEQFF
TGTGCAAGTCGCCGCACTAGCGGGAGGATCTACAATGAGCAGTTCTTC
>once|TRBV6-1|TRBJ2-4|-
CASSEGWSGNIQYF
TGTGCCAGCAGTGAAGGGTGGAGTGGAAACATTCAGTACTTC
>-|TRBV10-1|TRBJ2-1|-
CATTLVREQFF
TGCGCCACCACACTGGTCCGTGAGCAGTTCTTC
>-|TRBV5-1|TRBJ2-5|-
CASSLSEPKETQYF
TGCGCCAGCAGCTTGAGCGAACCCAAAGAGACCCAGTACTTC
>once|TRBV5-4|TRBJ1-1|-
CASSPVGVVEAFF
TGTGCCAGCAGCCCCGTTGGGGTGGTGGAAGCTTTCTTT
>-|TRBV2|TRBJ1-1|-
CASFKGLGTEAFF
TGTGCCAGCTTTAAGGGGCTGGGGACTGAAGCTTTCTTT
>-|TRBV18|TRBJ2-1|-
CASSPPAGHEQFF
TGTGCCAGCTCACCACCCGCGGGGCATGAGCAGTTCTTC
>-|TRBV5-1|TRBJ1-5|-
CTSDQNGGTTVSNQPQHF
TGCACCTCCGACCAAAATGGGGGGACGACAGTTAGCAATCAGCCCCAGCATTTT
>-|TRBV7-8|TRBJ2-7|-
CASSLVAGYEQYF
TGTGCCAGCAGCTTAGTGGCGGGGTACGAGCAGTACTTC
>once|TRBV10-2|TRBJ1-4|-
CASRGGDNEKLFF
TGCGCCAGCCGGGGGGGGGATAATGAAAAACTGTTTTTT
>few|TRBV2|TRBJ1-1|TRBD1
CASIDLTGENTEAFF
TGTGCCAGCATAGACTTGACAGGGGAAAACACTGAAGCTTTCTTT
>-|TRBV18|TRBJ2-1|TRBD2
CASSPRTSGSFYNEQFF
TGTGCCAGCTCACCAAGGACTAGCGGGAGTTTCTACAATGAGCAGTTCTTC
>once|TRBV4-1|TRBJ1-4|-
CASSPAGAMSEKLFF
TGCGCCAGCAGCCCCGCTGGGGCGATGAGTGAAAAACTGTTTTTT
>medium-sized|TRBV2|TRBJ1-5|TRBD1
CASSVAGGGQPQHF
TGTGCCAGCAGTGTGGCAGGGGGAGGTCAGCCCCAGCATTTT
>-|TRBV6-5|TRBJ2-3|-
CASSYDHGVDTQYF
TGTGCCAGCAGTTATGATCATGGTGTAGATACGCAGTATTTT
>-|TRBV5-4|TRBJ2-7|-
CASSLRDIPYEQYF
TGTGCCAGCAGCCTGCGGGACATCCCCTACGAGCAGTACTTC
>-|TRBV19|TRBJ2-3|-
CASKKGPLDTQYF
TGTGCCAGTAAAAAGGGACCACTAGATACGCAGTATTTT
>-|TRBV6-5|TRBJ1-2|-
CASSYFEGDGYTF
TGTGCCAGCAGTTATTTCGAGGGGGATGGCTACACCTTC